Included here is one TCR beta chain sequence, with context. Its antigen remains unidentified. V lost 3 bases and J 4 bases, leaving 12 bases between the germline ends. Germline CDR1 and CDR2: KGHDR and SFDVKD. This CDR3 has 15 residues. This entry comes from a study of blood T cells in healthy people across ages. Study at large: In model experiments, template switching was able to capture about one barcoded beta molecule for every two T cells that were present. Regarding the study as a whole: Relative to aged donors, long-lived donors carried more naive CD4+ cells and displayed higher diversity. Unsorted PBMCs prevented conclusive naive versus antigen-experienced comparison.

Through a sample-barcoded 5' primer and a J-beta primer mix, a second PCR was run for roughly 6 to 12 cycles. One entry per CDR3 protein, called by TCRdb with MiXCR from the 5' RACE reads. The profile shows some 700,000 distinct CDR3 sequences, 20% to 25% of them singletons. The chain is built from TRBV24-1 and TRBJ1-5, with a weak D call TRBD1 (6 bases). The specimen sequenced was blood. The source is a man in his 70s in good health. DNA of the CDR3: TGTGCCACCAGTGATCCGGGACATCCTAATCAGCCCCAGCATTTT. Protein sequence: CATSDPGHPNQPQHF.